This TCR beta chain was captured in a study of blood T cells in healthy people across ages. The use of a sample-barcoded 5' primer and a J-beta primer mix characterized a second PCR of about 7 to 12 cycles. Each TCR beta cDNA got a 12-nucleotide random molecular identifier. Using its own MiXCR run on the 5' RACE reads, TCRdb lists one record per CDR3 protein. The sample yields 850,000 to 1,000,000 distinct CDR3 sequences, roughly 50% seen once. The donors, healthy Caucasians from Russia, were aged roughly 6 to 90. Trimming shortened V by 0 bases and J by 2 bases, and 11 bases separated the two germline ends. The CDR3 sequence is 16 residues long. The germline CDR1 and CDR2 sequences are KGHDR and SFDVKD. This clonotype has a handful of counts.

The V and J genes are TRBV24-1 and TRBJ2-3; D gene uncertain. The specimen was blood. The sequence was obtained from an older woman in good health. CDR3 nucleotides: TGTGCCACCAGTGATTTGACCCTGGGCCACACAGATACGCAGTATTTT. It translates to CATSDLTLGHTDTQYF.